This T cell receptor (beta chain) was profiled in a study of T cell responses to AZD1222 COVID-19 vaccine. About the research overall: Recipients boosted at about 4 weeks or about 12 weeks are pooled.

Looked up from germline, CDR1 is SGHVS and CDR2 is FQNEAQ. Trimming removed 8 bases from V and 2 bases from J, with 15 bases in between. The CDR3 consists of 14 residues. Notes on this clone: Its antigen is unknown.

General study points: Sampling that yielded the repertoires occurred only after the peak T cell response. Nearly half of the spike-specific TCRs reportedly recognize variant regions that carry no mutations. Distributed over spike, vaccine-associated CD4 TCRs predominated at 160-218 and 743-854.

Profiling relied on immunoSEQ multiplex PCR, and the TCRdb table lists in-frame clones only, not all of them. The sample has some 160,000 clones, 90% to 95% seen once; the top ten hold 0.9%. Sequences were derived from peripheral blood, sampled on day 0 of AZD1222 vaccination. The rearrangement joins TRBV7-8 to TRBJ1-1; the D gene is possibly TRBD1 (6 bases). This TCR derives from an adult in good health. The CDR3, as DNA: TGTGCCAGCCGAGGGGGAGGCTCTAACACTGAAGCTTTCTTT. Its translation: CASRGGGSNTEAFF.